The 7 T cell receptor beta chains reported below all come from one sample, sequenced in a study of shared clonotypes between healthy human individuals. Naive CD8 cells lacked CD45RO and underwent positive selection for CCR7, leaving out terminally differentiated effector memory CD45RA+ cells. Assay: immunoSEQ multiplex PCR; the TCRdb copy retains only in-frame clones and omits some. The table records roughly 2.1 million clones, 93% of them present only once. Sequencing was done on a sample of naive CD8+ T cells from PBMCs. These receptor sequences come from a man between 18 and 29 years old in good health. Some clones in this sample may be carry-over from other donors' samples.

The rearrangement links TRBV29-1 to TRBJ2-4; a weak D match, TRBD2 (6 bases). Germline-derived CDR1 and CDR2 are SQVTM and ANQGSEA. V lost 0 bases and J lost 4, with 13 bases in between. The CDR3 sequence is 15 residues long. As DNA, the CDR3 is TGCAGCGTTGAAGACCCAATACGGGAGAAAAACATTCAGTACTTC. Encoded protein: CSVEDPIREKNIQYF.

The J gene is TRBJ2-7, the V gene TRBV4-3, with a weak D call TRBD2 (6 bases). This CDR3 region has 15 residues. Trimming removed 1 base from V and 6 bases from J, with 16 bases in between. Germline loops: CDR1 LGHNA, CDR2 YSLEER. The CDR3, as DNA: TGCGCCAGCAGCCAAGTCCCGGGCGGGGAAGGCGAGCAGTACTTC. This gives the protein CASSQVPGGEGEQYF.

The chain is built from TRBV10-2 and TRBJ2-1; a possible D gene is TRBD2 (7 bases). CDR3 size: 16 residues. The V end lost 7 bases, the J end lost 4 bases, and 20 bases lay between the germline ends. Per the germline V gene, CDR1 is WSHSY and CDR2 is SAAADI. The CDR3: CASTKGGDLRYNEQFF. The CDR3 region has the DNA TGCGCCAGCACCAAGGGGGGGGACCTCCGATACAATGAGCAGTTCTTC.

V gene TRBV9 combines with J gene TRBJ1-2; D remains unclear. V was trimmed by 4 bases and J by 8 bases, leaving 3 bases between them. The CDR3 runs 9 residues. Per germline, CDR1 SGDLS and CDR2 YYNGEE. The DNA for the CDR3 is TGTGCCAGCAGCCCCGGCTACACCTTC. Protein product: CASSPGYTF.

Concerning this clone itself: This same CDR3 is encoded by further DNA sequences in the sample. This chain joins TRBV7-2 and TRBJ1-1, with D uncertain. CDR1 is SGHTA and CDR2 is FQGNSA in the germline V gene. Trimming cost V 5 bases and J 4 bases, with 11 bases left between them. The CDR3 contains 13 residues. The CDR3 spells CASSLGQSTEAFF. As DNA, the CDR3 is TGTGCCAGCAGCCTGGGTCAGAGCACTGAAGCTTTCTTT.

The chain links TRBV5-1 to TRBJ2-7, with no clear D. This CDR3 has 14 residues. The germline V and J ends were trimmed by 0 bases and 4 bases, with 11 bases remaining between them. The V gene's germline CDR1 is SGHRS and CDR2 YFSETQ. The CDR3, as DNA: TGCGCCAGCAGCTTGGAAAGGGCTACATACGAGCAGTACTTC. Amino acid sequence: CASSLERATYEQYF.

The V and J genes are TRBV6-6 and TRBJ2-3; no firm D call. CDR1 is MNHNY and CDR2 is SVGAGI in the germline V gene (reference sequence). The CDR3 length is 16 residues. V was shortened by 0 bases and J by 2 bases, with 12 bases between the two germline ends. The CDR3 coding sequence is TGTGCCAGCAGTTACTCGAACTCCCTTACCACAGATACGCAGTATTTT. Its translation is CASSYSNSLTTDTQYF.